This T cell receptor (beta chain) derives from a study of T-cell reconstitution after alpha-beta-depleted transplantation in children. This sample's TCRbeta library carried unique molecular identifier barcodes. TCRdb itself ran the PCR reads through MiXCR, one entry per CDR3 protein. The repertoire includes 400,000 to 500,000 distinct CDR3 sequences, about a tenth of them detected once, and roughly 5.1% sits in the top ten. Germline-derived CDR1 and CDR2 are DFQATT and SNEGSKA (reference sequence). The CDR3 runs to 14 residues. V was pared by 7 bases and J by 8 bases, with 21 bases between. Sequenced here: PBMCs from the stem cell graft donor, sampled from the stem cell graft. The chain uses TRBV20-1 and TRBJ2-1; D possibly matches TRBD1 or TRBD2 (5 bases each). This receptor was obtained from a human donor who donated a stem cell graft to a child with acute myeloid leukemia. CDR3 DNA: TGCAGTGGGAGAGGGCCAGGGAATGGAGATGAGCAGTTCTTC. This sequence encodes CSGRGPGNGDEQFF.